A selection of T cell receptor beta chains follows, all from one sample in a study of blood T cell repertoires in COVID-19. Sequenced by immunoSEQ multiplex PCR; TCRdb stores in-frame clones only, minus some. This sample has under 20,000 clones, with roughly 87% found just once. The specimen was peripheral blood. The receptor set was obtained from a human donor in a cohort sampled during active COVID-19. The donor label of this sample is uncertain. Both conserved end residues are part of each CDR3. The D gene is left open where the match is weak. Part of the rows lack a size; the others show once, few, many or a class for expanded clones.

size: NA
V: TRBV7-8
D: NA
J: TRBJ1-1
DNA: TGTGCCAGCAGCATGACACGGTTGAACACTGAAGCTTTCTTT
CDR3: CASSMTRLNTEAFF

size: NA
V: TRBV2
D: TRBD1
J: TRBJ2-7
DNA: TGTGCCAGCAGTGCAGGACAGGATCGTCTCGAGCAGTACTTC
CDR3: CASSAGQDRLEQYF

size: NA
V: TRBV19
D: NA
J: TRBJ2-2
DNA: TGTGCCGGAAAGACACCTACCGGGGAGCTGTTTTTT
CDR3: CAGKTPTGELFF

size: NA
V: TRBV5-4
D: NA
J: TRBJ2-7
DNA: TGTGCCAGCAGTTCTCCCACAGAAGTAGAGCAGTACTTC
CDR3: CASSSPTEVEQYF

size: NA
V: TRBV29-1
D: NA
J: TRBJ2-7
DNA: TGCAGCGTAGCGGCCGGGCTAAACTACGAGCAGTACTTC
CDR3: CSVAAGLNYEQYF

size: NA
V: TRBV27
D: NA
J: TRBJ2-3
DNA: TGTGCCAGCAGTTTATCGAGGGCCACAGATACGCAGTATTTT
CDR3: CASSLSRATDTQYF

size: NA
V: TRBV5-1
D: NA
J: TRBJ2-3
DNA: TGCGCCAGCAGCTTGAAGGACAGTACCACAGATACGCAGTATTTT
CDR3: CASSLKDSTTDTQYF

size: few
V: TRBV25-1
D: TRBD1
J: TRBJ2-7
DNA: TGTGCCAGCAGTAGAGGGGGCTCAGACGAGCAGTACTTC
CDR3: CASSRGGSDEQYF

size: NA
V: TRBV25-1
D: NA
J: TRBJ1-6
DNA: TGTGCCAGCAGTGAAAGGGGGGGGGCAACTTCACCCCTCCACTTT
CDR3: CASSERGGATSPLHF

size: NA
V: TRBV5-6
D: NA
J: TRBJ1-1
DNA: TGTGCCAGCAGCTTGTTAAGGGAGGTCACTGAAGCTTTCTTT
CDR3: CASSLLREVTEAFF

size: NA
V: TRBV6-5
D: TRBD1
J: TRBJ2-7
DNA: TGTGCCAGCGGCTTGTCGGGACAGGGCTACGAGCAGTACTTC
CDR3: CASGLSGQGYEQYF

size: NA
V: TRBV21-1
D: NA
J: TRBJ1-2
DNA: TGTGCCAGCAGCAAACGCACAGAGTATGGCTACACCTTC
CDR3: CASSKRTEYGYTF

size: NA
V: TRBV5-1
D: TRBD1
J: TRBJ1-1
DNA: TGCGCCAGCAGCCCAGGAGACAGGGGGGATACTGAAGCTTTCTTT
CDR3: CASSPGDRGDTEAFF

size: NA
V: TRBV18
D: NA
J: TRBJ2-2
DNA: TGTGCCAGCTCACCTGCAAGCGGGAACACCGGGGAGCTGTTTTTT
CDR3: CASSPASGNTGELFF

size: once
V: TRBV28
D: TRBD2
J: TRBJ2-1
DNA: TGTGCCAGCAGTCGGGGGGTTGGACTAGCTAACAATGAGCAGTTCTTC
CDR3: CASSRGVGLANNEQFF

size: few
V: TRBV5-4
D: NA
J: TRBJ2-1
DNA: TGTGCCAGCAGCTTGAGGACACTCTACAATGAGCAGTTCTTC
CDR3: CASSLRTLYNEQFF

size: NA
V: TRBV4-1
D: NA
J: TRBJ2-7
DNA: TGCGCCAGCAGCCAGGGGGCGTGGGGGAATGACGAGCAGTACTTC
CDR3: CASSQGAWGNDEQYF

size: once
V: TRBV7-9
D: TRBD1
J: TRBJ2-5
DNA: TGTGCCAGCAGCTCGACGGACAGGGGCGTAGAGACCCAGTACTTC
CDR3: CASSSTDRGVETQYF

size: NA
V: TRBV6-6
D: NA
J: TRBJ1-4
DNA: TGTGCCAGCAATGGGGCAGCAACTAATGAAAAACTGTTTTTT
CDR3: CASNGAATNEKLFF

size: few
V: TRBV4-2
D: TRBD1
J: TRBJ2-7
DNA: TGTGCCAGCAGCCAGGGCCGGGACAGCCCCTACGAGCAGTACTTC
CDR3: CASSQGRDSPYEQYF

size: NA
V: TRBV11-2
D: NA
J: TRBJ2-3
DNA: TGTGCCAGCAGTTTTGTGGAGGAAGATACGCAGTATTTT
CDR3: CASSFVEEDTQYF

size: NA
V: TRBV18
D: TRBD1
J: TRBJ1-1
DNA: TGTGCCAGCTCATCGACAGGGGTTGACACTGAAGCTTTCTTT
CDR3: CASSSTGVDTEAFF

size: NA
V: TRBV10-3
D: NA
J: TRBJ2-3
DNA: TGTGCCATCAGTGCGGCAGGGATTGGAGATACGCAGTATTTT
CDR3: CAISAAGIGDTQYF

size: NA
V: TRBV3-1/TRBV3-2
D: TRBD2
J: TRBJ2-7
DNA: TGTGCCAGCAGCCTAGGACTAGCGGGCGCCTACGAGCAGTACTTC
CDR3: CASSLGLAGAYEQYF

size: NA
V: TRBV19
D: TRBD1
J: TRBJ1-2
DNA: TGTGCCAGTAGTGCTAGACAGGGAATAGATGGCTACACCTTC
CDR3: CASSARQGIDGYTF

size: NA
V: TRBV6-1
D: NA
J: TRBJ2-1
DNA: TGTGCCAGCAGTGAAGACAGAAATGAGCAGTTCTTC
CDR3: CASSEDRNEQFF

size: NA
V: TRBV5-1
D: TRBD2
J: TRBJ2-7
DNA: TGCGCCAGCAGTCCACTAGCGGTCTCCTACGAGCAGTACTTC
CDR3: CASSPLAVSYEQYF

size: NA
V: TRBV4-2
D: TRBD1
J: TRBJ1-4
DNA: TGTGCCAGCAGCCAAGTTCCCAGCCGACAGGGAGGAGAAAAACTGTTTTTT
CDR3: CASSQVPSRQGGEKLFF

size: NA
V: TRBV5-6
D: NA
J: TRBJ1-2
DNA: TGTGCCAGCAGCTTTCGCGGACTGCCCTCTGACTTCTACACCTTC
CDR3: CASSFRGLPSDFYTF

size: NA
V: TRBV24-1
D: NA
J: TRBJ2-6
DNA: TGTGCCACCAGCCGGTCTGGGGCCAACGTCCTGACTTTC
CDR3: CATSRSGANVLTF

size: NA
V: TRBV7-7
D: TRBD1
J: TRBJ1-6
DNA: TGTGCTACTTACCTCGGAACAGGGGTCTCACCCCTCCACTTT
CDR3: CATYLGTGVSPLHF

size: NA
V: TRBV7-2
D: NA
J: TRBJ1-1
DNA: TGTGCCAGCAGCTTGTACGGAGGCTTGAACACTGAAGCTTTCTTT
CDR3: CASSLYGGLNTEAFF

size: NA
V: TRBV7-8
D: NA
J: TRBJ1-2
DNA: TGTGCCAGCAGTCCCGACAGGACTAACTATGGCTACACCTTC
CDR3: CASSPDRTNYGYTF

size: NA
V: TRBV11-2
D: NA
J: TRBJ2-3
DNA: TGTGCCAGCAGCCCCGGGAGATGGGATACGGGGCAGTATTTT
CDR3: CASSPGRWDTGQYF

size: NA
V: TRBV24-1
D: TRBD1
J: TRBJ2-5
DNA: TGTGCCACCAGTGATTGGACAGGGCGGGAGACCCAGTACTTC
CDR3: CATSDWTGRETQYF

size: once
V: TRBV7-9
D: NA
J: TRBJ1-4
DNA: TGTGCCAGCAGCTTATTCGGGGCTAATGAAAAACTGTTTTTT
CDR3: CASSLFGANEKLFF

size: once
V: TRBV2
D: NA
J: TRBJ1-6
DNA: TGTGCCAGCAGTGGCGACAATAATTCACCCCTCCACTTT
CDR3: CASSGDNNSPLHF

size: NA
V: TRBV7-5
D: NA
J: TRBJ2-1
DNA: TGTGTCAGAAGCTTGCTAGCGTCGTGCAATGAGCAGTTCTTC
CDR3: CVRSLLASCNEQFF

size: NA
V: TRBV18
D: NA
J: TRBJ1-3
DNA: TGTGCCAGCTCATCAACAGGGTTCTCTGGAAACACCATATATTTT
CDR3: CASSSTGFSGNTIYF

size: NA
V: TRBV4-1
D: TRBD1
J: TRBJ2-7
DNA: TGCGCCAGCAGCCAAGAAACAGGGGTGTACGAGCAGTACTTC
CDR3: CASSQETGVYEQYF

size: NA
V: TRBV28
D: NA
J: TRBJ2-2
DNA: TGTGCCAGCAGATTCCCCTCAGGGGGGTCCGGGGAGCTGTTTTTT
CDR3: CASRFPSGGSGELFF

size: NA
V: TRBV2
D: TRBD2
J: TRBJ2-1
DNA: TGTGCCAGCAGTGGACTAGCGGGAGTGAATGAGCAGTTCTTC
CDR3: CASSGLAGVNEQFF

size: few
V: TRBV5-4
D: NA
J: TRBJ2-5
DNA: TGTGCCAGCAGCTCAAGGGGGACCCAAGAGACCCAGTACTTC
CDR3: CASSSRGTQETQYF

size: NA
V: TRBV7-9
D: NA
J: TRBJ1-1
DNA: TGTGCCAGCAGTTTAATACGGGGGATGAACACTGAAGCTTTCTTT
CDR3: CASSLIRGMNTEAFF

size: NA
V: TRBV29-1
D: NA
J: TRBJ1-1
DNA: TGCAGCGTTGCGGGTCCCCAGGGGAACACTGAAGCTTTCTTT
CDR3: CSVAGPQGNTEAFF

size: NA
V: TRBV13
D: TRBD2
J: TRBJ2-5
DNA: TGTGCCAGCAGCTCCCCAGGGAGGGAAGAGACCCAGTACTTC
CDR3: CASSSPGREETQYF

size: NA
V: TRBV5-1
D: NA
J: TRBJ2-3
DNA: TGCGCCAGCAGCTTTTCCGGGAAGGGAACAGATACGCAGTATTTT
CDR3: CASSFSGKGTDTQYF

size: once
V: TRBV5-1
D: TRBD1
J: TRBJ2-3
DNA: TGCGCCAGCGAAAAAGGACAGGGCCAAGATACGCAGTATTTT
CDR3: CASEKGQGQDTQYF

size: NA
V: TRBV28
D: NA
J: TRBJ1-5
DNA: TGTGCCAGCAGAAATGCGAATCAGCCCCAGCATTTT
CDR3: CASRNANQPQHF

size: NA
V: TRBV5-1
D: TRBD1
J: TRBJ2-4
DNA: TGCGCCAGCAGCCCAGCAGGGGGCGCGGCCAAAAACATTCAGTACTTC
CDR3: CASSPAGGAAKNIQYF

size: NA
V: TRBV7-9
D: NA
J: TRBJ1-3
DNA: TGTGCCAGCAGTACCGGGACTTCGGGAAACACCATATATTTT
CDR3: CASSTGTSGNTIYF

size: NA
V: TRBV7-2
D: NA
J: TRBJ1-1
DNA: TGTGCCAGCAGAGGCAGGGCCAACACTGAAGCTTTCTTT
CDR3: CASRGRANTEAFF

size: NA
V: TRBV21-1
D: NA
J: TRBJ1-2
DNA: TGTGCCAGCAGCAAAGGAGAACCACCATACACCTTC
CDR3: CASSKGEPPYTF